The subject of this entry is one TCR beta chain. Its target is unknown. From germline, CDR1 is SGHRS and CDR2 YFSETQ. V lost 4 bases and J lost 4, with 6 bases in between. The CDR3 loop spans 13 amino acids. Data came from immunoSEQ multiplex PCR; TCRdb stores just in-frame clones and leaves some out. The data hold roughly 27,000 clones, with about 80% observed a single time. This specimen belongs to a study of graft-versus-host responses after intestinal transplantation. Study conclusions and caveats: Some GvH clones appeared in ileal mucosa or blood before recipient bone marrow.

Intraepithelial lymphocytes and lamina propria lymphocytes were released through processing of graft tissue. The sequencing here drew on ileum tissue, taken 98 days after intestinal transplantation. This clonotype originated in a human patient who received an intestinal transplant, so some T cells may come from the graft donor. The J gene is TRBJ1-6, the V gene TRBV5-1, with a tentative D call TRBD1 (6 bases). CDR3 protein: CASSTGYNSPLHF. DNA for the CDR3: TGCGCCAGCAGCACAGGGTATAATTCACCCCTCCACTTT.